This entry features one T cell receptor (beta chain) sequence. Measured with immunoSEQ multiplex PCR; TCRdb has only the in-frame clones, and not every one. The top ten clones hold 15% of a sample with some 170,000 clones, more than 65% of them seen once. Germline assignment: CDR1 MGHDK and CDR2 SYGVNS. The CDR3 is 16 amino acids. V shed 3 bases and J 7 bases; nucleotides not matched to a gene: 11. This entry belongs to a study of blood T cell repertoires in COVID-19. This chain uses TRBV25-1 with TRBJ2-7, with TRBD1 matching 11 bases. The sequencing input was PBMCs or T cells enriched from blood (not recorded which). The source is a man in his forties or fifties who had recovered from COVID-19. CDR3 in DNA: TGTGCCAGCAGTGAGTTCCGGACAGGGGGCGCGGATGAGCAGTACTTC. Translating it yields CASSEFRTGGADEQYF.